A selection of T cell receptor beta chains follows, all from one sample in a study of CD8+ T cells in alopecia areata. Only in-frame clones appear in the TCRdb table, and some are missing; sequencing was by immunoSEQ multiplex PCR. This table holds about 110,000 clones, 45% to 60% found once. Sequenced sample: NKG2D-low CD8+ T cells sorted from blood. These receptors came from a human donor with alopecia areata. CDR3s include the opening cysteine and the closing phenylalanine or tryptophan. D genes are given only for firm matches. Not all rows give a size; the values are once, few, many and, for expanded clones, a class.

J gene: TRBJ1-2; D gene: .; V gene: TRBV29-1; CDR3 length: 11; clone size: .; CDR3 protein: CSVAHRDGYTF; CDR3 DNA: TGCAGCGTGGCACACAGGGACGGCTACACCTTC
J gene: TRBJ2-3; D gene: .; V gene: TRBV27; CDR3 length: 15; clone size: .; CDR3 protein: CASSIGQSSTDTQYF; CDR3 DNA: TGTGCCAGCAGCATCGGACAGTCTAGCACAGATACGCAGTATTTT
J gene: TRBJ2-7; D gene: .; V gene: TRBV4-1; CDR3 length: 15; clone size: .; CDR3 protein: CASSQESQTSYEQYF; CDR3 DNA: TGCGCCAGCAGCCAAGAGAGTCAGACCTCCTACGAGCAGTACTTC
J gene: TRBJ1-1; D gene: .; V gene: TRBV13; CDR3 length: 12; clone size: .; CDR3 protein: CASRELNTEAFF; CDR3 DNA: TGTGCCAGCAGGGAACTGAACACTGAAGCTTTCTTT
J gene: TRBJ2-1; D gene: .; V gene: TRBV7-2; CDR3 length: 16; clone size: .; CDR3 protein: CASSPPGRLAANEQFF; CDR3 DNA: TGTGCCAGCAGCCCCCCAGGGCGGCTAGCAGCCAATGAGCAGTTCTTC
J gene: TRBJ2-1; D gene: .; V gene: TRBV29-1; CDR3 length: 14; clone size: few; CDR3 protein: CSVDRVAGDNEQFF; CDR3 DNA: TGCAGCGTGGACAGGGTGGCGGGGGACAATGAGCAGTTCTTC
J gene: TRBJ2-7; D gene: .; V gene: TRBV2; CDR3 length: 12; clone size: once; CDR3 protein: CASRYIAYEQYF; CDR3 DNA: TGTGCCAGCAGGTACATAGCCTACGAGCAGTACTTC
J gene: TRBJ2-7; D gene: .; V gene: TRBV6-5; CDR3 length: 15; clone size: .; CDR3 protein: CASRQGRTLPYEQYF; CDR3 DNA: TGTGCCAGCAGACAGGGACGGACTCTGCCGTACGAGCAGTACTTC
J gene: TRBJ2-7; D gene: .; V gene: TRBV7-9; CDR3 length: 13; clone size: .; CDR3 protein: CASSAEYPYEQYF; CDR3 DNA: TGTGCCAGCAGCGCCGAATATCCCTACGAGCAGTACTTC
J gene: TRBJ2-1; D gene: .; V gene: TRBV28; CDR3 length: 15; clone size: .; CDR3 protein: CASSFTQSSYNEQFF; CDR3 DNA: TGTGCCAGCAGTTTCACGCAGAGCTCCTACAATGAGCAGTTCTTC
J gene: TRBJ2-5; D gene: .; V gene: TRBV29-1; CDR3 length: 12; clone size: .; CDR3 protein: CSARTGKETQYF; CDR3 DNA: TGCAGCGCGCGTACAGGGAAAGAGACCCAGTACTTC
J gene: TRBJ2-3; D gene: .; V gene: TRBV27; CDR3 length: 17; clone size: .; CDR3 protein: CASSFRGSLFGTDTQYF; CDR3 DNA: TGTGCCAGCAGTTTCAGGGGTTCCCTCTTCGGCACAGATACGCAGTATTTT
J gene: TRBJ2-1; D gene: .; V gene: TRBV27; CDR3 length: 14; clone size: .; CDR3 protein: CASSSMNSYNEQFF; CDR3 DNA: TGTGCCAGCTCCTCAATGAATTCATACAATGAGCAGTTCTTC
J gene: TRBJ2-2; D gene: TRBD1; V gene: TRBV4-1; CDR3 length: 16; clone size: .; CDR3 protein: CASSLGGQVGTGELFF; CDR3 DNA: TGCGCCAGCAGCCTGGGGGGACAGGTGGGCACCGGGGAGCTGTTTTTT
J gene: TRBJ2-1; D gene: .; V gene: TRBV6-5; CDR3 length: 12; clone size: .; CDR3 protein: CASSAGGDEQFF; CDR3 DNA: TGTGCCAGCAGTGCCGGTGGGGATGAGCAGTTCTTC
J gene: TRBJ1-2; D gene: .; V gene: TRBV7-9; CDR3 length: 13; clone size: .; CDR3 protein: CASSLDGGYGYTF; CDR3 DNA: TGTGCCAGCAGCTTAGACGGTGGCTATGGCTACACCTTC
J gene: TRBJ1-2; D gene: .; V gene: TRBV4-1; CDR3 length: 15; clone size: .; CDR3 protein: CASSQVGANLYGYTF; CDR3 DNA: TGCGCCAGCAGCCAAGTCGGGGCAAACCTCTATGGCTACACCTTC
J gene: TRBJ2-7; D gene: .; V gene: TRBV4-1; CDR3 length: 12; clone size: .; CDR3 protein: CASSQFEAEQYF; CDR3 DNA: TGCGCCAGCAGCCAATTTGAGGCCGAGCAGTACTTC
J gene: TRBJ2-5; D gene: TRBD1; V gene: TRBV2; CDR3 length: 15; clone size: .; CDR3 protein: CASSEVQGAWETQYF; CDR3 DNA: TGTGCCAGCAGTGAAGTACAGGGGGCTTGGGAGACCCAGTACTTC
J gene: TRBJ2-3; D gene: TRBD1; V gene: TRBV19; CDR3 length: 14; clone size: few; CDR3 protein: CASTPGQGPDTQYF; CDR3 DNA: TGTGCCAGTACGCCGGGACAGGGACCAGATACGCAGTATTTT
J gene: TRBJ2-1; D gene: TRBD1; V gene: TRBV6-6; CDR3 length: 14; clone size: few; CDR3 protein: CASSSGTGGDEQFF; CDR3 DNA: TGTGCCAGCAGTTCCGGGACAGGCGGGGATGAGCAGTTCTTC
J gene: TRBJ2-1; D gene: TRBD2; V gene: TRBV13; CDR3 length: 15; clone size: few; CDR3 protein: CASSYGTSGYNEQFF; CDR3 DNA: TGTGCCAGCAGCTACGGGACTAGCGGCTACAATGAGCAGTTCTTC
J gene: TRBJ2-1; D gene: TRBD2; V gene: TRBV18; CDR3 length: 19; clone size: .; CDR3 protein: CASSPGPGGDPSSYNEQFF; CDR3 DNA: TGTGCCAGCTCACCTGGTCCGGGAGGGGACCCTAGCTCCTACAATGAGCAGTTCTTC
J gene: TRBJ2-7; D gene: .; V gene: TRBV5-1; CDR3 length: 11; clone size: .; CDR3 protein: CASSPGYEQYF; CDR3 DNA: TGCGCCAGCAGCCCAGGCTACGAGCAGTACTTC
J gene: TRBJ2-1; D gene: .; V gene: TRBV5-4; CDR3 length: 14; clone size: large; CDR3 protein: CASSLGVASGEQFF; CDR3 DNA: TGTGCCAGCAGCTTGGGGGTAGCTTCGGGGGAGCAGTTCTTC
J gene: TRBJ2-3; D gene: .; V gene: TRBV6-6; CDR3 length: 13; clone size: few; CDR3 protein: CASSYALTDTQYF; CDR3 DNA: TGTGCCAGCAGTTACGCGCTAACAGATACGCAGTATTTT